The present T cell receptor beta chain was sequenced within a study of T cells in Graves' hyperthyroidism and ophthalmopathy. Amplification targeted TCR beta CDR3 regions from RNA transcripts. The primer set for the first-round RT-PCR of the TCR CDR3 was HTBI. TCRdb itself ran the multiplex PCR reads through MiXCR, one entry per CDR3 protein. The profile shows some 400,000 distinct CDR3 sequences, roughly 19% of them singletons. Study-level findings and limits: The model identified upcoming ophthalmopathy a median approximately six months ahead of onset. In blood, most of the thyroid clonotypes expanded above 0.001 were also present.

This clonotype has a count of ten or more. Its target is unknown. Uncontrolled infection, other autoimmune disease, pregnancy or lactation disqualified patients from enrolment. The TCR was taken from a woman aged 18 to 35 with Graves' hyperthyroidism. The sample consisted of blood.

The CDR3 DNA reads TGTGCCAGCAGTTACTCCCAAAGACGAGGGGAGACCCAGTACTTC. Protein: CASSYSQRRGETQYF. The V and J genes are TRBV6-5 and TRBJ2-5, with D tentatively TRBD2 (5 bases). Germline values: CDR1 MNHEY, CDR2 SVGAGI. V lost 0 bases, J lost 5 bases, and 13 bases lay in between. The CDR3 runs 15 residues.